Listed below are T cell receptor beta chains from one sample, sequenced in a study of T cell changes during pregnancy in multiple sclerosis. TCRdb's copy holds only in-frame clones and misses some; the assay was immunoSEQ multiplex PCR. The data show tens of thousands of clones, with under 90% seen just once and more than 8% held by the top ten. The specimen comprised peripheral blood, sampled after pregnancy. The receptors derive from a female donor in good health, enrolled as a control in a pregnancy study. Both conserved end residues are part of each CDR3. A D gene is named only where the DNA matches it firmly. Some rows mark clone size as missing; the rest say once, few, many or name a class of expanded clone.

>TRBJ1-1|-|-|TRBV27
CATTRDMNTEAFF
TGTGCCACTACCCGGGATATGAACACTGAAGCTTTCTTT
>TRBJ1-2|-|TRBD1|TRBV6-4
CASSPGQGDYGYTF
TGTGCCAGCAGCCCGGGACAGGGGGACTATGGCTACACCTTC
>TRBJ1-5|-|TRBD1|TRBV7-9
CASSPRDRGQPQHF
TGTGCCAGCAGCCCCCGGGACAGGGGACAGCCCCAGCATTTT
>TRBJ2-7|once|-|TRBV7-9
CASSHSETYEQYF
TGTGCCAGCAGCCATAGCGAAACCTACGAGCAGTACTTC
>TRBJ2-5|once|TRBD1|TRBV19
CASTPTGEETQYF
TGTGCCAGTACCCCGACAGGGGAAGAGACCCAGTACTTC
>TRBJ2-3|-|TRBD2|TRBV6-5
CASSYEAGVTDTQYF
TGTGCCAGCAGTTACGAGGCGGGGGTCACAGATACGCAGTATTTT
>TRBJ2-1|-|-|TRBV4-1
CASSQGDSSYNEQFF
TGCGCCAGCAGCCAAGGGGACTCGTCCTACAATGAGCAGTTCTTC
>TRBJ2-5|once|-|TRBV19
CASSIESPSSRETQYF
TGTGCCAGTAGTATAGAATCACCGTCGAGCCGGGAGACCCAGTACTTC
>TRBJ2-3|-|TRBD1|TRBV9
CASSPRVRTGTTDTQYF
TGTGCCAGCAGCCCCCGAGTCAGGACAGGGACCACAGATACGCAGTATTTT
>TRBJ1-1|-|-|TRBV18
CASSPLNRGDTEAFF
TGTGCCAGCTCACCACTTAATCGCGGGGACACTGAAGCTTTCTTT
>TRBJ2-5|-|-|TRBV11-2
CASSLEFGRRETQYF
TGTGCCAGCAGCTTAGAGTTTGGCAGGCGCGAGACCCAGTACTTC
>TRBJ2-3|-|-|TRBV7-6
CASSFEPTKRRTVSTDTQYF
TGTGCCAGCAGCTTTGAACCGACAAAAAGACGGACAGTGAGCACAGATACGCAGTATTTT
>TRBJ1-2|-|TRBD1|TRBV11-2
CASSSLSWTGRDYGYTF
TGTGCCAGCAGCTCGCTCTCCTGGACAGGGAGGGATTATGGCTACACCTTC
>TRBJ2-3|-|-|TRBV4-2
CASSQDFAKTSADTQYF
TGTGCCAGCAGCCAAGATTTTGCGAAAACCTCAGCGGATACGCAGTATTTT
>TRBJ1-1|-|-|TRBV30
CASYRGATAEAFF
TGTGCCTCTTACCGGGGGGCTACGGCTGAAGCTTTCTTT
>TRBJ2-2|-|TRBD2|TRBV10-2
CASSESMGLAGVTGELFF
TGCGCCAGCAGTGAGTCAATGGGACTAGCGGGAGTAACCGGGGAGCTGTTTTTT
>TRBJ2-3|-|TRBD2|TRBV19
CASIGLAGGSDTQYF
TGTGCCAGTATCGGACTAGCGGGAGGTTCAGATACGCAGTATTTT
>TRBJ1-1|-|-|TRBV5-6
CASSPGHPNTEAFF
TGTGCCAGCAGCCCGGGACACCCGAACACTGAAGCTTTCTTT
>TRBJ2-2|once|TRBD1|TRBV13
CASSLGGQMVGELFF
TGTGCCAGCAGCTTAGGGGGACAGATGGTCGGGGAGCTGTTTTTT
>TRBJ2-6|-|-|TRBV10-3
CAIPQGGGANVLTF
TGTGCCATCCCACAGGGCGGCGGGGCCAACGTCCTGACTTTC
>TRBJ2-1|-|TRBD2|TRBV7-8
CASSELAVEQFF
TGTGCCAGCAGCGAACTAGCGGTCGAGCAGTTCTTC
>TRBJ1-1|-|TRBD1|TRBV5-1
CASSPPQGANTEAFF
TGCGCCAGCAGCCCACCACAGGGGGCGAACACTGAAGCTTTCTTT
>TRBJ1-1|-|-|TRBV13
CASSWGPHRTGETPEAFF
TGTGCCAGCAGCTGGGGCCCCCACCGTACAGGCGAGACCCCTGAAGCTTTCTTT
>TRBJ1-3|-|-|TRBV29-1
CSVVGGAHSGNTIYF
TGCAGCGTTGTCGGAGGGGCCCACTCTGGAAACACCATATATTTT
>TRBJ2-5|-|-|TRBV5-4
CASSAGLRETQYF
TGTGCCAGCAGCGCTGGACTGAGGGAGACCCAGTACTTC
>TRBJ1-2|-|TRBD1|TRBV18
CASSGGTGVYGYTF
TGTGCCAGCTCAGGCGGGACAGGGGTCTATGGCTACACCTTC
>TRBJ2-3|-|-|TRBV21-1
CASSPPGLAGGYKTDTQYF
TGTGCCAGCAGCCCCCCCGGCTTAGCGGGAGGTTATAAAACAGATACGCAGTATTTT
>TRBJ2-5|-|-|TRBV5-6
CASSLVGVQETQYF
TGTGCCAGCAGCTTGGTCGGGGTCCAAGAGACCCAGTACTTC
>TRBJ1-5|few|-|TRBV6-1
CASSETPGNQPQHF
TGTGCCAGCAGTGAAACCCCGGGCAATCAGCCCCAGCATTTT
>TRBJ2-2|once|-|TRBV30
CAWTRGAGSGELFF
TGTGCCTGGACCAGGGGGGCGGGGTCGGGGGAGCTGTTTTTT
>TRBJ1-1|-|-|TRBV14
CASSQGSGEAFF
TGTGCCAGCAGCCAAGGGTCCGGTGAAGCTTTCTTT
>TRBJ2-7|-|TRBD1|TRBV2
CASSDDRALLYEQYF
TGTGCCAGCAGTGACGACAGGGCACTACTATACGAGCAGTACTTC
>TRBJ1-2|-|-|TRBV20-1
CSAYSIYGYTF
TGCAGTGCTTACTCCATCTATGGCTACACCTTC
>TRBJ2-5|-|TRBD2|TRBV11-2
CASTGGTSGGAAETQYF
TGTGCCAGCACCGGCGGGACTAGCGGGGGGGCGGCAGAGACCCAGTACTTC
>TRBJ2-3|-|TRBD2|TRBV9
CASSVVAGSSTDTQYF
TGTGCCAGCAGCGTAGTAGCGGGGAGTAGCACAGATACGCAGTATTTT
>TRBJ2-3|-|TRBD1|TRBV30
CAWSAGQGRRDTQYF
TGTGCCTGGAGTGCCGGACAGGGGCGTAGGGATACGCAGTATTTT
>TRBJ2-7|-|TRBD2|TRBV5-6
CASSLWRGLAPYEQYF
TGTGCCAGCAGCTTGTGGCGGGGACTAGCGCCTTACGAGCAGTACTTC
>TRBJ1-1|-|-|TRBV5-1
CASSFIPASASTSGAFF
TGCGCCAGCAGCTTTATACCCGCCAGCGCTTCTACCTCCGGGGCTTTCTTT
>TRBJ1-4|-|-|TRBV18
CASSPVGSNEKLFF
TGTGCCAGCTCCCCGGTGGGCTCTAATGAAAAACTGTTTTTT
>TRBJ2-5|-|TRBD1|TRBV7-2
CASSFDRGYQETQYF
TGTGCCAGCAGCTTTGACAGGGGGTACCAAGAGACCCAGTACTTC
>TRBJ1-1|-|TRBD1|TRBV4-3
CASRQGMNTEAFF
TGCGCCAGCAGACAGGGGATGAACACTGAAGCTTTCTTT
>TRBJ1-4|-|-|TRBV9
CASSVQGSSNEKLFF
TGTGCCAGCAGCGTCCAGGGGTCAAGTAATGAAAAACTGTTTTTT
>TRBJ2-2|-|-|TRBV5-1
CASSFGPRGTGELFF
TGCGCCAGCAGCTTCGGCCCCCGGGGGACCGGGGAGCTGTTTTTT
>TRBJ2-2|-|-|TRBV27
CASRERQAGELFF
TGTGCCAGCAGAGAAAGACAGGCCGGGGAGCTGTTTTTT
>TRBJ1-3|-|TRBD1|TRBV30
CAWSVKGARGNTIYF
TGTGCCTGGAGTGTTAAGGGGGCGCGGGGAAACACCATATATTTT
>TRBJ2-3|-|TRBD1|TRBV7-2
CASSLGQGLAWAQYF
TGTGCCAGCAGCTTGGGACAGGGGCTAGCGTGGGCGCAGTATTTT
>TRBJ2-7|-|-|TRBV11-3
CASSEGTEQYF
TGTGCCAGCAGCGAGGGAACCGAGCAGTACTTC
>TRBJ2-1|-|-|TRBV7-6
CASSVNQGPYNEQFF
TGTGCCAGCAGCGTGAACCAGGGGCCTTACAATGAGCAGTTCTTC
>TRBJ2-1|-|TRBD2|TRBV6-5
CASSYLAGDNEQFF
TGTGCCAGCAGTTACTTAGCGGGGGACAATGAGCAGTTCTTC
>TRBJ1-6|-|-|TRBV27
CASNQGRNSPLHF
TGTGCCAGCAACCAGGGGCGTAATTCACCCCTCCACTTT